Following are 23 T cell receptor beta chains from one sample sequenced in a study of blood T cell repertoires in COVID-19. The repertoire was sequenced with immunoSEQ multiplex PCR; TCRdb's copy has only in-frame clones and lacks some. The data hold approximately 70,000 clones, with roughly 78% observed a single time. The sequenced sample was peripheral blood. The receptors were gathered from a man in his 60s with active or convalescent COVID-19.

V and J are TRBV27 and TRBJ2-6; 8 bases are shared with TRBD1. Germline values: CDR1 MNHEY, CDR2 SMNVEV (reference sequence). This CDR3 has 14 residues. V was pared by 3 bases and J by 16 bases, with 11 bases of the junction left unmatched. CDR3 protein: CASSFRDRYGMLTF. The CDR3 DNA is TGTGCCAGCAGTTTTCGGGACAGGTATGGGATGCTGACTTTC.

V and J are TRBV3-1 (or the pseudogene TRBV3-2) and TRBJ1-1; D is undetermined. This CDR3 region has 14 residues. The ends were cut back, 1 base at V and 4 bases at J, with 10 bases in the middle. CDR1 LGHDT and CDR2 YNNKEL come from the germline V gene (reference sequence). This CDR3 reads CASSQGTTITEAFF. CDR3 nucleotide sequence: TGTGCCAGCAGCCAAGGAACAACGATCACTGAAGCTTTCTTT.

V and J are TRBV6-6 and TRBJ1-1; D call uncertain. Deletions cut 6 bases from V and 5 bases from J, with 13 bases between. Germline values: CDR1 MNHNY, CDR2 SVGAGI (reference sequence). The CDR3 has 13 residues. The CDR3 DNA is TGTGCCAGCAGCCTGGGTGTGAGGACTGAAGCTTTCTTT. Its protein is CASSLGVRTEAFF.

The chain joins TRBV2 to TRBJ2-2, with D tentatively TRBD1 (5 bases). CDR3 length equals 15 residues. Germline lookup yields CDR1 SNHLY and CDR2 FYNNEI. Trimming pared 4 bases from V and 0 bases from J, leaving 9 bases between. The CDR3 loop reads CASSVRQPNTGELFF. DNA of the CDR3: TGTGCCAGCAGTGTTCGACAGCCGAACACCGGGGAGCTGTTTTTT.

The chain joins TRBV20-1 to TRBJ1-2; 7 bases align to TRBD1. This CDR3 has 10 residues. CDR1 and CDR2 (germline): DFQATT, SNEGSKA (reference sequence). V lost 7 bases to trimming and J lost 7 bases; unmatched junction nucleotides: 3. This chain's CDR3 is CSVYRGGYTF. CDR3 DNA sequence: TGCAGTGTTTACAGGGGTGGCTACACCTTC.

This chain uses TRBV6-5 with TRBJ2-3; 8 bases agree with TRBD2. Germline V gene data show CDR1 as MNHEY and CDR2 as SVGAGI. V lost 6 bases and J lost 6; bases outside the gene matches: 8. This CDR3 is built from 14 residues. For the CDR3, the DNA is TGTGCCAGCAGAGCAGCGGGGGCTCTGGATACGCAGTATTTT. It translates to CASRAAGALDTQYF.

This chain links TRBV4-2 with TRBJ1-4; D is unclear. V shed 0 bases and J shed 7 bases, with 9 bases lying between them. This CDR3 region has 14 residues. Germline lookup yields CDR1 LGHNA and CDR2 YNFKEQ. The CDR3 sequence is CASSQDSSGEKLFF. CDR3 sequence (DNA): TGTGCCAGCAGCCAAGATTCGTCGGGTGAAAAACTGTTTTTT.

Ten or more counts support this clone. This chain connects TRBV28 to TRBJ1-1; TRBD1 aligns across 11 bases. Unmatched junction bases numbered 0, after V lost 8 bases and J lost 4 bases. CDR1 is MDHEN and CDR2 is SYDVKM in the germline V gene. The CDR3 has 12 amino acids. CDR3 loop: CASGTGGTEAFF. CDR3 DNA sequence: TGTGCCAGCGGGACAGGGGGCACTGAAGCTTTCTTT.

This sequence joins TRBV24-1 and TRBJ2-2; 7 bases map to TRBD1. V lost 6 bases to trimming and J lost 7 bases; unmatched junction nucleotides: 7. The V gene's germline CDR1 is KGHDR and CDR2 SFDVKD. The length of the CDR3 is 14 residues. Here the CDR3 reads CATSPDRMDGELFF. The CDR3 region has the DNA TGTGCCACCAGTCCGGACAGGATGGACGGGGAGCTGTTTTTT.

The chain's CDR3 is CASSWGGNEKLFF. In DNA, the CDR3 is TGTGCCAGCAGTTGGGGGGGAAATGAAAAACTGTTTTTT. The chain couples TRBV12-3 or TRBV12-4 to TRBJ1-4; D may be TRBD1 (5 bases). This CDR3 spans 13 amino acids. V was shortened by 4 bases and J by 5 bases, with 8 bases between the two germline ends.

This chain links TRBV27 with TRBJ2-4; D is perhaps TRBD1 (6 bases). The V gene lost 7 bases and the J gene lost 1 base, with 14 bases spanning the gap. The CDR3 is made up of 15 amino acids. Looked up from germline, CDR1 is MNHEY and CDR2 is SMNVEV (reference sequence). This CDR3 is CASKLQGSAKNIQYF. The CDR3 DNA follows: TGTGCCAGCAAACTACAGGGTTCGGCCAAAAACATTCAGTACTTC.

This clone has a handful of counts. The V and J genes are TRBV2 and TRBJ1-5; 10 bases are a match to TRBD1. V trimming: 6 bases; J trimming: 4 bases; junction bases outside the gene matches: 6. The germline gives CDR1 SNHLY, CDR2 FYNNEI. This CDR3 region has 15 residues. The CDR3 DNA reads as TGTGCCAGCAGCGGTCCGGGACAGGGGAATCAGCCCCAGCATTTT. Protein: CASSGPGQGNQPQHF. Based on the CDR3 plus reference TRBV2 and TRBJ1-5, the full variable domain is EPEVTQTPSHQVTQMGQEVILRCVPISNHLYFYWYRQILGQKVEFLVSFYNNEISEKSEIFDDQFSVERPDGSNFTLKIRSTKLEDSAMYFCASSGPGQGNQPQHFGDGTRLSIL.

This chain joins TRBV19 and TRBJ1-6; TRBD1 might be the D (6 bases). V was pared by 4 bases and J by 4 bases, with 14 bases between. The CDR3 totals 16 residues. Germline V gene sequence: CDR1 LNHDA, CDR2 SQIVND (reference sequence). The CDR3: CASSRIPGQYNSPLHF. For the CDR3, the DNA is TGTGCCAGTAGTAGGATACCGGGACAATATAATTCACCCCTCCACTTT.

The chain links TRBV6-5 to TRBJ1-5; TRBD1 matches at 8 bases. The CDR3 is made up of 14 amino acids. V gave up 6 bases and J gave up 7 bases; unmatched junction bases: 8. Germline CDR1 is MNHEY and CDR2 is SVGAGI. CDR3 region: CASSWTGSGQPQHF. The DNA for the CDR3 is TGTGCCAGCAGCTGGACAGGGAGCGGCCAGCCCCAGCATTTT.

The chain has TRBV2 and TRBJ2-1; the D gene is possibly TRBD1 (6 bases). CDR1 SNHLY and CDR2 FYNNEI come from the germline V gene. The CDR3 contains 12 residues. Between the trimmed V and J ends, which lost 8 bases and 6 bases, there was a span of 11 bases. CDR3: CASEGGPNEQFF. DNA for the CDR3: TGTGCCAGCGAAGGGGGACCCAATGAGCAGTTCTTC.

The chain carries TRBV7-9 and TRBJ1-2; 7 bases line up with TRBD1. Unmatched junction bases numbered 4, after V lost 1 base and J lost 8 bases. The germline V gene has CDR1 SEHNR and CDR2 FQNEAQ (reference sequence). This CDR3 has 13 residues. Here the CDR3 reads CASSLEGGHGYTF. In DNA form, the CDR3 reads TGTGCCAGCAGCTTAGAAGGGGGCCACGGCTACACCTTC.

In DNA form, the CDR3 reads TGCAGCGTTGCCCACTTCGGGGTAGGAGCCAAAAACATTCAGTACTTC. Amino acid sequence: CSVAHFGVGAKNIQYF. This chain connects TRBV29-1 to TRBJ2-4; D is perhaps TRBD2 (5 bases). Per the germline V gene, CDR1 is SQVTM and CDR2 is ANQGSEA. This CDR3 has 16 amino acids. Trimming took off 4 bases at V and 0 bases at J, with 16 bases between the two ends.

This clone was seen only once. The chain employs TRBV5-4 and TRBJ2-2; D might be TRBD2 (5 bases). The CDR3 runs 16 residues. The V and J ends lost 0 bases and 0 bases respectively, with 9 bases between them. CDR1 and CDR2 from the germline V gene are SGHNT and YYREEE (reference sequence). CDR3 nucleotide sequence: TGTGCCAGCAGCTTGGTAGGAGGCACGAACACCGGGGAGCTGTTTTTT. It yields the protein CASSLVGGTNTGELFF.

V usage is TRBV10-3 and J usage is TRBJ2-1, with 9 nucleotides matching TRBD2. V shed 6 bases, J shed 6 bases, and the junction held 9 bases outside the gene matches. The CDR3 is 15 residues long. In germline, CDR1 is ENHRY, CDR2 SYGVKD. This chain's CDR3 is CAISAGTSRGNEQFF. The CDR3 nucleotides are TGTGCCATCAGCGCCGGGACTAGCCGGGGCAATGAGCAGTTCTTC.

The chain carries TRBV5-4 and TRBJ2-2; 8 bases map to TRBD2. V dropped 4 bases and J dropped 5; count of bases not matched to a gene: 7. The CDR3 extends over 15 amino acids. The germline V gene has CDR1 SGHNT and CDR2 YYREEE (reference sequence). The CDR3 sequence is CASSRGGSGTGELFF. The CDR3 region has the DNA TGTGCCAGCAGCCGGGGGGGGTCCGGTACCGGGGAGCTGTTTTTT.

This chain links TRBV5-4 with TRBJ2-3; TRBD1 matches at 9 bases. Trimming took 0 bases from V and 1 from J; bases not matched to a gene: 6. The germline V gene has CDR1 SGHNT and CDR2 YYREEE (reference sequence). CDR3 length equals 17 residues. CDR3 loop: CASSLDLQGAGTDTQYF. CDR3 DNA sequence: TGTGCCAGCAGCTTGGATTTACAGGGGGCAGGCACAGATACGCAGTATTTT.

This sequence joins TRBV23-1 and TRBJ2-4; no clear D. TRBV23-1 is sorted into the ORF group, with uncertain function. The length of the CDR3 is 16 residues. The V end lost 0 bases, the J end lost 3 bases, and 12 bases lay between the germline ends. This CDR3 reads CASSQSAERLKNIQYF. The CDR3 coding sequence is TGCGCCAGCAGTCAATCGGCGGAACGGCTCAAAAACATTCAGTACTTC.

This rearrangement joins TRBV10-3 to TRBJ2-2, with D tentatively TRBD2 (5 bases). V lost 6 bases and J lost 2, with 13 bases in between. Germline CDR1 and CDR2: ENHRY and SYGVKD. The CDR3 has 15 residues. For the CDR3, the DNA is TGTGCCATCAGGTCACTAGGGTTCAACACCGGGGAGCTGTTTTTT. It codes for CAIRSLGFNTGELFF.